The 11 T cell receptor beta chains below were found in one sample sequenced in a study of technical replicates of blood from a few donors. TCRdb's copy holds only in-frame clones and misses some; the assay was immunoSEQ multiplex PCR. The profile covers fewer than 100,000 clones, with over 85% appearing a single time and 0.33% taken by the ten largest. Sequenced sample: T cells isolated from PBMCs. These TCRs come from a human donor in good health.

V is TRBV5-8 and J is TRBJ2-7; no clear D. CDR3 length: 11 amino acids. Germline V gene sequence: CDR1 SGHTS, CDR2 YDEGEE. Trimming took 2 bases from V and 4 from J, leaving 4 bases between them. The CDR3 DNA follows: TGTGCCAGCAGCTTCCCTTACGAGCAGTACTTC. This translates into CASSFPYEQYF.

The chain carries TRBV4-3 and TRBJ1-4; no reliable D call. Germline V CDR1 and CDR2: LGHNA, YSLEER. Trimming pared 0 bases from V and 8 bases from J, leaving 13 bases between. The CDR3 is made up of 15 amino acids. The CDR3: CASSQDQSGQEKLFF. CDR3 bases: TGCGCCAGCAGCCAAGATCAGTCAGGTCAGGAAAAACTGTTTTTT.

This chain uses TRBV7-9 with TRBJ2-3; 9 nucleotides agree with TRBD2. In germline, CDR1 is SEHNR, CDR2 FQNEAQ (reference sequence). The V and J ends lost 1 base and 1 base, in that order; junction bases with no gene match: 12. This CDR3 spans 19 amino acids. CDR3 in DNA: TGTGCCAGCAGCTTAGGGTCGGTTAGCGGGAGCCTAGGCACAGATACGCAGTATTTT. It is translated as CASSLGSVSGSLGTDTQYF. Variable domain in full (rest from reference TRBV7-9 and TRBJ2-3): DTGVSQNPRHKITKRGQNVTFRCDPISEHNRLYWYRQTLGQGPEFLTYFQNEAQLEKSRLLSDRFSAERPKGSFSTLEIQRTEQGDSAMYLCASSLGSVSGSLGTDTQYFGPGTRLTVL.

V and J are TRBV6-5 and TRBJ2-1; 10 bases fit TRBD1. The CDR3 loop spans 16 amino acids. V gave up 3 bases and J gave up 2 bases; unmatched junction bases: 4. Germline assignment: CDR1 MNHEY and CDR2 SVGAGI. CDR3 in amino acids: CASSYFGTGAYNEQFF. As DNA, the CDR3 is TGTGCCAGCAGTTATTTTGGGACAGGGGCCTACAATGAGCAGTTCTTC.

The V gene is TRBV6-1, the J gene TRBJ1-4; D remains unclear. The CDR3 has 14 residues. Germline V gene data show CDR1 as MNHNS and CDR2 as SASEGT. V lost 5 bases and J 8 bases, leaving 15 bases between the germline ends. CDR3 residues: CASSSPALREKLFF. The CDR3 nucleotides read TGTGCCAGCAGTTCTCCGGCCCTCAGGGAAAAACTGTTTTTT.

The CDR3 protein is CASSEYRGYSNQPQHF. The DNA of the CDR3 is TGTGCCAGCAGTGAATACAGGGGTTATAGCAATCAGCCCCAGCATTTT. The genes are TRBV6-1 and TRBJ1-5; 7 bases match TRBD1. This CDR3 is built from 16 residues. The germline V gene has CDR1 MNHNS and CDR2 SASEGT. J lost 0 bases, V lost 2 bases, and 4 bases had no gene match.

This rearrangement joins TRBV4-1 to TRBJ2-1, with D tentatively TRBD2 (6 bases). This CDR3 spans 16 amino acids. Germline lookup yields CDR1 MGHRA and CDR2 YSYEKL. The V end was cut by 5 bases, the J end by 0 bases, with 14 bases between. For the CDR3, the DNA is TGCGCCAGCAGCTTAAATAGCGGTTACTCCTACAATGAGCAGTTCTTC. Translation gives CASSLNSGYSYNEQFF.

The chain employs TRBV6-5 and TRBJ1-1, with 10 bases aligning to TRBD1. Germline CDR1 MNHEY, CDR2 SVGAGI. The V and J ends lost 4 bases and 5 bases, in that order; junction bases with no gene match: 4. The CDR3 is 14 residues long. The DNA of the CDR3 is TGTGCCAGCAGTTTCGGGACAGGGGCGACTGAAGCTTTCTTT. It encodes CASSFGTGATEAFF.

This clone showed up just a few times. This sequence joins TRBV27 and TRBJ2-1; 11 bases align to TRBD2. Trimming at V came to 10 bases and at J to 5 bases, leaving 10 bases not matched to a gene. This CDR3 has 15 amino acids. CDR1 is MNHEY and CDR2 is SMNVEV in the germline V gene (reference sequence). The CDR3 loop is CATQPLAGVDNEQFF. CDR3 bases: TGTGCCACTCAACCACTAGCGGGAGTAGACAATGAGCAGTTCTTC.

This sequence joins TRBV6-5 and TRBJ2-1; 9 positions agree with TRBD2. The CDR3 runs to 14 residues. Trimming cost V 4 bases and J 8 bases; bases outside gene matches: 6. From germline, CDR1 is MNHEY and CDR2 SVGAGI. Written as DNA, the CDR3 is TGTGCCAGCAGTTCTCAGCGGGAGGTCTATGAGCAGTTCTTC. It yields the protein CASSSQREVYEQFF.

This clone has a single count. The chain recombines TRBV10-3 with TRBJ1-5, with 8 bases aligning to TRBD1. The junction had 4 bases not matched to a gene; V was cut back by 6 bases and J by 0 bases. The CDR3 runs 15 residues. Germline CDR1 ENHRY, CDR2 SYGVKD. CDR3 sequence reads: CAISKGQDSNQPQHF. CDR3 nucleotides: TGTGCCATCAGCAAGGGACAGGATAGCAATCAGCCCCAGCATTTT.